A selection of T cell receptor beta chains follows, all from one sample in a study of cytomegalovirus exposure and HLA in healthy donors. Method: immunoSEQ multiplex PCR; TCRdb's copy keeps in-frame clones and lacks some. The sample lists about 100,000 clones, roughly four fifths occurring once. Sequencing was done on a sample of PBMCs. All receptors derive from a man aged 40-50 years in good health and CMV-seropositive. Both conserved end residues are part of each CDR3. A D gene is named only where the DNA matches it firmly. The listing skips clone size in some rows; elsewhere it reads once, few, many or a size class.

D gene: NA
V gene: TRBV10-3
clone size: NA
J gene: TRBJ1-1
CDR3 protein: CAISESEVVRNPEAFF
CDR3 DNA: TGTGCCATCAGTGAGTCAGAGGTAGTTAGAAACCCTGAAGCTTTCTTT

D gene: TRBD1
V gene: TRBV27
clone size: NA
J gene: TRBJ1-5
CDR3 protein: CASRRTGSNQPQHF
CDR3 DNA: TGTGCCAGCAGGCGGACAGGTAGCAATCAGCCCCAGCATTTT

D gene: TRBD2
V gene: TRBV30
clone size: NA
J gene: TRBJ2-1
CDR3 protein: CAWDLAGGVEQFF
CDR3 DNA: TGTGCCTGGGACCTAGCGGGGGGTGTTGAGCAGTTCTTC

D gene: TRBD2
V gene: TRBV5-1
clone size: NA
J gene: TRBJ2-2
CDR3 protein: CASTLGTSGTGELFF
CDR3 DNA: TGCGCCAGCACCCTGGGGACTAGCGGCACCGGGGAGCTGTTTTTT

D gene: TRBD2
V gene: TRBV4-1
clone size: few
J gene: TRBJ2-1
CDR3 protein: CASSKLAGDGEQFF
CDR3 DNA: TGCGCCAGCAGCAAACTAGCGGGAGACGGTGAGCAGTTCTTC

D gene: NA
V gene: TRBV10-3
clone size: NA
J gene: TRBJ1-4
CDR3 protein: CAISEQGPATNEKLFF
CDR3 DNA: TGTGCCATCAGTGAGCAGGGCCCTGCAACTAATGAAAAACTGTTTTTT

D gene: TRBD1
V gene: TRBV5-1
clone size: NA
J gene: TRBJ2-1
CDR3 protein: CASSSGTGGSYNEQFF
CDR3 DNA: TGCGCCAGCAGCTCCGGGACAGGGGGGTCCTACAATGAGCAGTTCTTC

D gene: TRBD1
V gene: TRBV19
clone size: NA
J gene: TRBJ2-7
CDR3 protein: CASSLRDRAATEQYF
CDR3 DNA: TGTGCCAGTAGTCTTCGGGACAGGGCCGCGACCGAGCAGTACTTC

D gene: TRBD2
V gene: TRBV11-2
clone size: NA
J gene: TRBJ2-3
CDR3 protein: CASSLVSGGPSTDTQYF
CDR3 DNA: TGTGCCAGCAGCCTGGTAAGCGGGGGGCCGAGCACAGATACGCAGTATTTT

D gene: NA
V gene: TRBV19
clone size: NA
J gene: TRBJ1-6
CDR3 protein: CASRVSYNSPLHF
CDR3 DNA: TGTGCCAGTAGGGTCAGTTATAATTCACCCCTCCACTTT

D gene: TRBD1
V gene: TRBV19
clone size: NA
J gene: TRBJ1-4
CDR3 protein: CASSTHGTALNEKLFF
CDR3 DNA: TGTGCCAGTAGTACCCACGGGACAGCCCTAAATGAAAAACTGTTTTTT

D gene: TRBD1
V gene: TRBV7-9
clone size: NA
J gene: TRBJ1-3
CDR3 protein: CASSLGRDRGNTIYF
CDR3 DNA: TGTGCCAGCAGCTTGGGGCGGGACAGGGGAAACACCATATATTTT

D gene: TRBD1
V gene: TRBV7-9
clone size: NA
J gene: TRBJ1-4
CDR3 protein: CASSLLPGQGNEKLFF
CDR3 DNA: TGTGCCAGCAGCTTACTACCGGGACAGGGGAATGAAAAACTGTTTTTT

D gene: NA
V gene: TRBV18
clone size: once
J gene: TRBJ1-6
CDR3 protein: CASSQWKGGLNSPLHF
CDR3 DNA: TGTGCCAGCTCACAGTGGAAAGGAGGGCTTAATTCACCCCTCCACTTT

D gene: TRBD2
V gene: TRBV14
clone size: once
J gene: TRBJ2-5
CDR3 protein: CASSQEKASGQETQYF
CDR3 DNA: TGTGCCAGCAGCCAAGAAAAGGCTAGCGGTCAAGAGACCCAGTACTTC

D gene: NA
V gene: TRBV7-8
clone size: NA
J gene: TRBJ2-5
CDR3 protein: CASSLDEHGTQYF
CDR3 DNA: TGTGCCAGCAGCTTAGACGAGCACGGGACCCAGTACTTC

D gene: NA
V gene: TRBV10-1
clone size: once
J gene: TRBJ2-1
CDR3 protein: CASSPPGYSYNEQFF
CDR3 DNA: TGCGCCAGCAGCCCGCCGGGATACTCCTACAATGAGCAGTTCTTC

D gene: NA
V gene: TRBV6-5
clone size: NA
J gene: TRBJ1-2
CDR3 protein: CASSRGGSRGYTF
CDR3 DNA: TGTGCCAGCAGCCGGGGGGGCAGCCGTGGCTACACCTTC